The rows below give T cell receptor beta chains drawn from one sample of a study of Graves' ophthalmopathy and Graves' hyperthyroidism. From the multiplex PCR reads, TCRdb called clonotypes with MiXCR, one entry per CDR3 protein. The data hold roughly 350,000 distinct CDR3 sequences, with roughly 15% observed a single time. The sequenced sample consisted of peripheral blood. The source is an adult woman with stable Graves' hyperthyroidism. The CDR3 runs from the conserved cysteine through the conserved F or W. A D gene is named only where the DNA matches it firmly. Only some rows state a clone size, as once, few, many or a class for expanded clones.

d_call,v_call,clone_size,j_call,cdr3_nt,cdr3_aa
TRBD1,TRBV6-1,many,TRBJ1-1,TGTGCCGGCAGTACGACAGGGAGGAACACTGAAGCTTTCTTT,CAGSTTGRNTEAFF
.,TRBV28,many,TRBJ2-7,TGTGCCAGCAGTCCCGAGGACACCCTCTACGAGCAGTACTTC,CASSPEDTLYEQYF
.,TRBV4-2,few,TRBJ2-6,TGTGCCAGCAGCCAAGGAAGATGGCTAGCTGAGGCCAACGTCCTGACTTTC,CASSQGRWLAEANVLTF
TRBD2,TRBV12-3/TRBV12-4,many,TRBJ2-7,TGTGCCAGCAGTTTAGCGCTAGCGGGCGGGCCTTACGAGCAGTACTTC,CASSLALAGGPYEQYF
TRBD2,TRBV2,few,TRBJ2-3,TGTGCCAGCAGTGCCCGCGGGACTAGCGGGAGACGGGGCACAGATACGCAGTATTTT,CASSARGTSGRRGTDTQYF
.,TRBV14,.,TRBJ1-2,TGTGCCAGCAGCCTAACGCCGGGGTATGGCTACACCTTC,CASSLTPGYGYTF
.,TRBV6-1,.,TRBJ2-5,TGTGCCAGCAGCGGGGTGGGTCAAGAGACCCAGTACTTC,CASSGVGQETQYF
.,TRBV6-5,many,TRBJ1-1,TGTGCCAGCCGAGGGAACGGCGGCGACACTGAAGCTTTCTTT,CASRGNGGDTEAFF
.,TRBV28,many,TRBJ1-2,TGTGCCAGCAGTATTGATGAAGTGGGGATTGGCTACACCTTC,CASSIDEVGIGYTF
TRBD2,TRBV18,many,TRBJ2-5,TGTGCCAGCTCACCAATAGCGGGAGCAGAGACCCAGTACTTC,CASSPIAGAETQYF
.,TRBV12-3/TRBV12-4,.,TRBJ2-7,TGTGCCAGCAGTCCCCAGACTATACTCTACGAGCAGTACTTC,CASSPQTILYEQYF
TRBD1,TRBV12-3/TRBV12-4,.,TRBJ1-1,TGTGCCAGCGGATTGACAGGGGACACTGAAGCTTTCTTT,CASGLTGDTEAFF
.,TRBV2,many,TRBJ2-7,TGTGCCAGCACCAGGGGGGGGCAGACTAGCTACGAGCAGTACTTC,CASTRGGQTSYEQYF
TRBD1,TRBV7-2,once,TRBJ2-7,TGTGCCAGCAGCTACACAGGGGTAGGAACCTACGAGCAGTACTTC,CASSYTGVGTYEQYF
.,TRBV6-1,few,TRBJ2-3,TGTGCCAGCAGTGTGGAGGGGCCAGATACGCAGTATTTT,CASSVEGPDTQYF
TRBD2,TRBV10-3,.,TRBJ2-7,TGTGCCATCAGTGAGGGTATAGCGGGAGCACACGAGCAGTACTTC,CAISEGIAGAHEQYF
.,TRBV28,many,TRBJ1-2,TGTGCCAGCACCCTTAGCGAGGGGCTTCAGGGCTACACCTTC,CASTLSEGLQGYTF